The rows below give T cell receptor beta chains drawn from one sample of a study of shared clonotypes between healthy human individuals. The data were produced by immunoSEQ multiplex PCR, yet TCRdb's version contains in-frame clones alone and is incomplete. The sample consists of some 2,000,000 clones, about 95% of them appearing once. The sample consisted of naive CD8+ T cells sorted from blood. These receptors all stem from a man aged 18 to 29 in good health. The CDR3 runs from the conserved cysteine through the conserved F or W. D genes are given only for firm matches. Some rows mark clone size as missing; the rest say once, few, many or name a class of expanded clone.

size,J,V,D,DNA,CDR3
.,TRBJ1-1,TRBV10-1,.,TGCGCCAGCAGTGATAGGCAGCTTTCTGAAGCTTTCTTT,CASSDRQLSEAFF
.,TRBJ2-3,TRBV11-2,.,TGTGCCAGCAGCTACAGGGGGGGACGACTGAGCACAGATACGCAGTATTTT,CASSYRGGRLSTDTQYF
.,TRBJ2-3,TRBV4-1,TRBD2,TGCGCCAGCAGCCAAGAGAAGGCGGGGGGGTCAGGGGATACGCAGTATTTT,CASSQEKAGGSGDTQYF
.,TRBJ2-1,TRBV7-8,.,TGTGCCAGCAGCAATCACAGGGATTCCTACAATGAGCAGTTCTTC,CASSNHRDSYNEQFF
once,TRBJ2-1,TRBV9,.,TGTGCCAGCAGCGTCGTTACCGGTAATGAGCAGTTCTTC,CASSVVTGNEQFF
.,TRBJ1-2,TRBV9,.,TGTGCCAGCAGCGATAACAGCCATGGCTACACCTTC,CASSDNSHGYTF
.,TRBJ2-1,TRBV2,.,TGTGCCGGATGGGCTACCTCCTACAATGAGCAGTTCTTC,CAGWATSYNEQFF
.,TRBJ2-5,TRBV6-1,.,TGTGCCAGCAGTGAACCCTACAGCCAAGAGACCCAGTACTTC,CASSEPYSQETQYF
.,TRBJ1-3,TRBV5-4,.,TGTGCCAGCATGGGCGGTGAGGGAAACACCATATATTTT,CASMGGEGNTIYF
.,TRBJ1-6,TRBV28,.,TGTGCCAGCAGTTTTAGGCAGATCTATAATTCACCCCTCCACTTT,CASSFRQIYNSPLHF
.,TRBJ2-7,TRBV7-6,.,TGTGCCAGCAGCTCGCATCGGGGCCCCTACGAGCAGTACTTC,CASSSHRGPYEQYF
.,TRBJ2-2,TRBV4-1,.,TGCGCCAGCAGCCCGATTCCAAGCGCCAACACCGGGGAGCTGTTTTTT,CASSPIPSANTGELFF
.,TRBJ2-1,TRBV5-6,TRBD2,TGTGCCAGCAGCTTGGGACTAGCGGGAGGAAATGAGCAGTTCTTC,CASSLGLAGGNEQFF
.,TRBJ1-2,TRBV6-5,TRBD1,TGTGCCAGCAGTTCAGGGGGTGGCTACACCTTC,CASSSGGGYTF
.,TRBJ1-1,TRBV28,.,TGTGCCAGCCTCTACCGGGGGGGGAACACTGAAGCTTTCTTT,CASLYRGGNTEAFF
.,TRBJ2-7,TRBV10-2,.,TGCGCCAGCAGTGATATAGACGAGCAGTACTTC,CASSDIDEQYF
.,TRBJ2-7,TRBV27,TRBD1,TGTGCCAGCAGTATCAGGGGGTATAGCTACGAGCAGTACTTC,CASSIRGYSYEQYF
.,TRBJ2-5,TRBV6-4,TRBD1,TGTGCCAGCAGAGGGGACAGGGACGGCGAGACCCAGTACTTC,CASRGDRDGETQYF
.,TRBJ2-5,TRBV5-6,.,TGTGCCAGCAGCTTGGAAGGGGGATACGTGAAAGAGACCCAGTACTTC,CASSLEGGYVKETQYF
.,TRBJ2-7,TRBV4-1,TRBD1,TGCGCCAGCAGCGATGGACAGGGGGCTGGAAACGAGCAGTACTTC,CASSDGQGAGNEQYF
.,TRBJ2-5,TRBV6-1,.,TGTGCCACCGGGGTAGGGGGGGAGACCCAGTACTTC,CATGVGGETQYF
.,TRBJ2-5,TRBV4-1,TRBD2,TGCGCCAGCAGCCAAGATCCCCGAGCGGGAGTGTTGGAGACCCAGTACTTC,CASSQDPRAGVLETQYF
.,TRBJ2-7,TRBV5-1,TRBD1,TGCGCCAGCAGCTTGGCAGGGGGCAACGAGCAGTACTTC,CASSLAGGNEQYF
.,TRBJ2-7,TRBV19,TRBD1,TGTGCCAGCCATTCCCGGGACAGGGTCGAGCAGTACTTC,CASHSRDRVEQYF
.,TRBJ2-5,TRBV15,.,TGTGCCACCAGAGAGGGGGGAGAACAAGAGACCCAGTACTTC,CATREGGEQETQYF
.,TRBJ1-1,TRBV5-4,.,TGTGCCAGCAGCTTGGGGGTGGGTGGGGTGAGAGACACTGAAGCTTTCTTT,CASSLGVGGVRDTEAFF
.,TRBJ2-3,TRBV28,.,TGTGCCAGCAGTTTACTGGGGCTGGACACAGATACGCAGTATTTT,CASSLLGLDTDTQYF
.,TRBJ1-1,TRBV19,TRBD1,TGTGCCAGTGACAGGGGATCGGTGAACACTGAAGCTTTCTTT,CASDRGSVNTEAFF
.,TRBJ2-7,TRBV30,.,TGTGCCTGGAGTGTCACCGGTGCCAGCGAGCAGTACTTC,CAWSVTGASEQYF